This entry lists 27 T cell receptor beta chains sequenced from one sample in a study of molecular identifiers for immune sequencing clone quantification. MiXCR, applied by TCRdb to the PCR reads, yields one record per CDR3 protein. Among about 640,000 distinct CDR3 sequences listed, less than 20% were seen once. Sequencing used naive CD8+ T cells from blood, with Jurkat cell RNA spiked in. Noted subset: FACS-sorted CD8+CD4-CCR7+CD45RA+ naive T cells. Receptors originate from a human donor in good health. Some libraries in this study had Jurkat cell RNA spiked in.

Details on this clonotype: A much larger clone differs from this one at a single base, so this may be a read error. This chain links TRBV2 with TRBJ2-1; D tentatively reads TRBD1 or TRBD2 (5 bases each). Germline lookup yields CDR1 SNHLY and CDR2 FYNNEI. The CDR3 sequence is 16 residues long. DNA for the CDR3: TGTGCCAGACAGGAGGAAGGACGGAACCCCTACAGTGAGCAGTTCTTC. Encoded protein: CARQEEGRNPYSEQFF.

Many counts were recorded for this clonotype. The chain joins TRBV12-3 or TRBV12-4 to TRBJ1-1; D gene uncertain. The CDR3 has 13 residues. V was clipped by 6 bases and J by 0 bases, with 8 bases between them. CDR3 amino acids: CASSFPLNTEAFF. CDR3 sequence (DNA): TGTGCCAGCAGCTTCCCACTGAACACTGAAGCTTTCTTT.

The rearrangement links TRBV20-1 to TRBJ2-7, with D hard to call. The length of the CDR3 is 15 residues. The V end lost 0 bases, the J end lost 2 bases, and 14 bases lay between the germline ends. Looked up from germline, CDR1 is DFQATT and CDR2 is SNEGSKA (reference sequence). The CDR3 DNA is TGCAGTGCTAGAGATGAGGTGGGCGAAACCTACGAGCAGTACTTC. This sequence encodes CSARDEVGETYEQYF.

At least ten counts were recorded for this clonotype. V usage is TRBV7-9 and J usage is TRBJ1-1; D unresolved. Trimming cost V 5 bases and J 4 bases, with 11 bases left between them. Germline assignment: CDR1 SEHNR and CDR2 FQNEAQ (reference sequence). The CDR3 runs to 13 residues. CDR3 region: CASSGDWATEAFF. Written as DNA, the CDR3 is TGTGCCAGCAGCGGGGATTGGGCCACTGAAGCTTTCTTT.

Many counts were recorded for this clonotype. CDR3 nucleotide sequence: TGTGCCAGCAGCCTCGGGGGGCAGAACCTCGGCGAGCAGTACTTC. This codes for CASSLGGQNLGEQYF. The genes are TRBV7-9 and TRBJ2-7, with D possibly TRBD2 on 7 matching bases. The length of the CDR3 is 15 residues. V was shortened by 5 bases and J by 6 bases, with 20 bases between the two germline ends. The germline V gene encodes CDR1 SEHNR and CDR2 FQNEAQ (reference sequence).

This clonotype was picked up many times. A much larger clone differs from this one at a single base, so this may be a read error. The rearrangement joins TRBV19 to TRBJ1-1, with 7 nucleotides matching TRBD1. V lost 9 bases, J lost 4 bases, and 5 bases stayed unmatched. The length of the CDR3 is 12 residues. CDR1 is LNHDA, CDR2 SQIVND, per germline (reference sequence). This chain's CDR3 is CASRSGGTEAFF. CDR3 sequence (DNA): TGTGCCAGCAGATCAGGGGGCACTGAAGCTTTCTTT.

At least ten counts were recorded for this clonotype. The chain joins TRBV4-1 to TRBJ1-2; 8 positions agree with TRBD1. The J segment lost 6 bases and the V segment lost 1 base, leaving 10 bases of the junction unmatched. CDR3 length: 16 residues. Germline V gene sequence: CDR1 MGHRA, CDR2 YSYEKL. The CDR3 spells CASSQAPTGVVHGYTF. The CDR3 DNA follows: TGCGCCAGCAGCCAAGCCCCGACAGGGGTAGTCCATGGCTACACCTTC.

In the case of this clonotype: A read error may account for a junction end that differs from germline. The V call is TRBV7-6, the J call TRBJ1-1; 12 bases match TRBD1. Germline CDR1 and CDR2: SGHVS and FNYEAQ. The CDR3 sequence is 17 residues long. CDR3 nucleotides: TGTGCCAGCGGCTTAGGACAGCCGGGACAGGGGGCCACTGAAGCTTTCTTT. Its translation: CASGLGQPGQGATEAFF. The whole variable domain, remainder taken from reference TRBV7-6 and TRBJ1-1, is GAGVSQSPRYKVTKRGQDVALRCDPISGHVSLYWYRQALGQGPEFLTYFNYEAQQDKSGLPNDRFSAERPEGSISTLTIQRTEQRDSAMYRCASGLGQPGQGATEAFFGQGTRLTVV.

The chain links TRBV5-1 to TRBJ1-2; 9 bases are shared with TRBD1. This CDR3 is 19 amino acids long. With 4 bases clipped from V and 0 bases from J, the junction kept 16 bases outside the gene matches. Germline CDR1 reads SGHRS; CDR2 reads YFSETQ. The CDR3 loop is CASSERTGATYKSNYGYTF. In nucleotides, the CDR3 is TGCGCCAGCAGCGAGAGGACAGGGGCCACCTACAAGTCTAACTATGGCTACACCTTC.

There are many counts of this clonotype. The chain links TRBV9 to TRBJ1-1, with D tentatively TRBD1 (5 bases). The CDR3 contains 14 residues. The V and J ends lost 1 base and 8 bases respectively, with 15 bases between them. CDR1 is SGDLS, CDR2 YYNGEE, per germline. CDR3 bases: TGTGCCAGCAGCGTATTAGACACGGGGGACGAAGCTTTCTTT. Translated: CASSVLDTGDEAFF.

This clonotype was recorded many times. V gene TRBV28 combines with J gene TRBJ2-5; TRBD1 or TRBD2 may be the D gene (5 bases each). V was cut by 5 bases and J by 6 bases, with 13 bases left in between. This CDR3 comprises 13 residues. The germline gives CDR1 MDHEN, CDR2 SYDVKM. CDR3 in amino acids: CASSPGAPKTQYF. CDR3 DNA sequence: TGTGCCAGCAGTCCCGGGGCGCCGAAGACCCAGTACTTC.

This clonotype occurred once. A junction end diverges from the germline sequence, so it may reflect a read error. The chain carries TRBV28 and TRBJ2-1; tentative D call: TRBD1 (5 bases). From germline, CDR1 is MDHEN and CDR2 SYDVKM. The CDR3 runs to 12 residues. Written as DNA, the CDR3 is TGTGCCAGCAGCGACAGTTACAATGAGCAGTCCTTC. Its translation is CASSDSYNEQSF.

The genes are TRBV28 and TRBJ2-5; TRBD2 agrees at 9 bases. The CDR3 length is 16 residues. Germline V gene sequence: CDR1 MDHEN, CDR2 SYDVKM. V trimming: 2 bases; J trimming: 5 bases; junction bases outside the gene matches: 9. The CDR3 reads CASSLGVRGGQETQYF. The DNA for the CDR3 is TGTGCCAGCAGTTTAGGGGTGCGGGGGGGGCAGGAGACCCAGTACTTC.

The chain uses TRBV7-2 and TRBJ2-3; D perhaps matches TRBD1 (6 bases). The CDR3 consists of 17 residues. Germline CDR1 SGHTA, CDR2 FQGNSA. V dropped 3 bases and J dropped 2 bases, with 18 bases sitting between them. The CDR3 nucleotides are TGTGCCAGCAGCTTCAAAGGGGGTTTTTCCTACACAGATACGCAGTATTTT. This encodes CASSFKGGFSYTDTQYF.

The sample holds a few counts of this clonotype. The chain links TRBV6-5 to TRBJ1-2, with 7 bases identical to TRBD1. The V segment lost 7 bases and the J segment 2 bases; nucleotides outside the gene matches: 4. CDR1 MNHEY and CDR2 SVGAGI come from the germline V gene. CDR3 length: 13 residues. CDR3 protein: CASTGGQNYGYTF. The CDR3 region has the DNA TGTGCCAGCACAGGGGGGCAGAACTATGGCTACACCTTC.

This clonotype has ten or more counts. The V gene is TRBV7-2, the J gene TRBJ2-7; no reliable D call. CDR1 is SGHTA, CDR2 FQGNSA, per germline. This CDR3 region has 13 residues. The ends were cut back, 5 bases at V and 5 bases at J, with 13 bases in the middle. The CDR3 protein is CASSLMGRHEQYF. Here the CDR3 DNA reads TGTGCCAGCAGCCTCATGGGTAGGCACGAGCAGTACTTC.

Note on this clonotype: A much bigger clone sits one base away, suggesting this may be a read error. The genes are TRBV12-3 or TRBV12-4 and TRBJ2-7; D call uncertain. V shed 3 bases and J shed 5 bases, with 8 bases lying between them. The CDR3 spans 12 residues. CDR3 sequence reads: CASSFDADEQYF. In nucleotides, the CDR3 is TGTGCCAGCAGTTTCGACGCTGACGAGCAGTACTTC.

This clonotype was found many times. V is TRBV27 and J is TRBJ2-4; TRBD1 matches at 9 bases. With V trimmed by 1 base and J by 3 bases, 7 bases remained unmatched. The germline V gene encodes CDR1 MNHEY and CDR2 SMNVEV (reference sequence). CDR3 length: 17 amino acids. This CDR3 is CASSLYTGGWSKNIQYF. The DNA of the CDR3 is TGTGCCAGCAGTTTATATACAGGGGGCTGGAGCAAAAACATTCAGTACTTC.

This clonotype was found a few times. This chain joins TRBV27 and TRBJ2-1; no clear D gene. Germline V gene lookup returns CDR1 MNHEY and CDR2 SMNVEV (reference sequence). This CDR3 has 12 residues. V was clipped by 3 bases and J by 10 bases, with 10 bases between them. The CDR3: CASSFTAGEQFF. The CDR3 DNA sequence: TGTGCCAGCAGTTTTACGGCTGGGGAGCAGTTCTTC.

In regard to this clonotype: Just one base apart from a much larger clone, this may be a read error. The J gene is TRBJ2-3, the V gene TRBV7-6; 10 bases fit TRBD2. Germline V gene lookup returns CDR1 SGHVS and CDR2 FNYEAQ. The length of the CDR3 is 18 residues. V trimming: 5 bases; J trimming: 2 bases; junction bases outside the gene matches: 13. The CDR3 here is CASSDSPGLARATDTQYF. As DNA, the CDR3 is TGTGCCAGCAGCGATTCTCCGGGACTAGCGAGGGCCACAGATACGCAGTATTTT.

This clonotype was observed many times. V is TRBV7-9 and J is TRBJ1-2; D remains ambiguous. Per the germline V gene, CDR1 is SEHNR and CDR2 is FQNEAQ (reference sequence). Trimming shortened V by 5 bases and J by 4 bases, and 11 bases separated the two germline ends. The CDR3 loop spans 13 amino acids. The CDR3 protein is CASSHGDPYGYTF. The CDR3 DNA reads TGTGCCAGCAGCCATGGGGATCCCTATGGCTACACCTTC.

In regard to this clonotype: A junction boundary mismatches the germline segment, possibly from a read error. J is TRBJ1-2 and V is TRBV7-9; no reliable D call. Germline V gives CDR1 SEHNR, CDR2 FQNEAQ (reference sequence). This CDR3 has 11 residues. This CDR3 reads CASSNVYDYTF. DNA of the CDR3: TGTGCCAGCAGCAACGTCTATGACTACACCTTC.

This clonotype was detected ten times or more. CDR3 nucleotide sequence: TGTGCCAGCAGCTTGGGTTGGACTAGCGGAAACTACGAGCAGTACTTC. Translating it yields CASSLGWTSGNYEQYF. The V call is TRBV5-6, the J call TRBJ2-7; 10 bases are shared with TRBD2. CDR3 length: 16 residues. J was trimmed by 3 bases and V by 0 bases; bases with no gene match: 6. Germline V CDR1 and CDR2: SGHDT, YYEEEE.

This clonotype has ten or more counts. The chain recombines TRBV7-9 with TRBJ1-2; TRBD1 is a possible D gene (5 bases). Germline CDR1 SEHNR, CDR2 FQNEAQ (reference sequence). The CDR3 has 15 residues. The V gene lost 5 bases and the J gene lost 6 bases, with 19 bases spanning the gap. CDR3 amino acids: CASSPFLGVQDGYTF. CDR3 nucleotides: TGTGCCAGCAGCCCATTTCTGGGGGTTCAGGATGGCTACACCTTC.

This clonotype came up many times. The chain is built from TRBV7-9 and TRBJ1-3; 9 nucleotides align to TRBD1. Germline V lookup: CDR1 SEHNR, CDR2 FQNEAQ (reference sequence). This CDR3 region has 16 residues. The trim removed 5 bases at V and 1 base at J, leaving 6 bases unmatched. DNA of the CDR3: TGTGCCAGCAGCGAAGGGACAGGGAGTTCTGGAAACACCATATATTTT. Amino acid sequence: CASSEGTGSSGNTIYF.

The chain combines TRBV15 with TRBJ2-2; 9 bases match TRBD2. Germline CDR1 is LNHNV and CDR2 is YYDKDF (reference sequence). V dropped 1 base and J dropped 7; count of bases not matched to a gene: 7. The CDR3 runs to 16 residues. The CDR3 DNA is TGTGCCACCAGCAGAGTTGGCGGGGGGGCCTTCGGGGAGCTGTTTTTT. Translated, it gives CATSRVGGGAFGELFF. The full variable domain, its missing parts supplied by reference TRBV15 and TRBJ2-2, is DAMVIQNPRYQVTQFGKPVTLSCSQTLNHNVMYWYQQKSSQAPKLLFHYYDKDFNNEADTPDNFQSRRPNTSFCFLDIRSPGLGDTAMYLCATSRVGGGAFGELFFGEGSRLTVL.

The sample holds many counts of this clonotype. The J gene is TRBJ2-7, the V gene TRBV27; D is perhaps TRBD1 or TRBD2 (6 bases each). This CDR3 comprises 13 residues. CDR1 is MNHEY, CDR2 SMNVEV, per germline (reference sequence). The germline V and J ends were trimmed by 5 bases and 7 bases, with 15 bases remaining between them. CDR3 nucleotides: TGTGCCAGCAGTGTACACAGGGCGGGGGAGCAGTACTTC. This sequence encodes CASSVHRAGEQYF.